These T cell receptor beta chains were read from a single sample in a study of regulatory T cells in long-lasting Graves disease. TCRdb ran MiXCR on the multiplex PCR reads and lists one entry per CDR3 protein. The sample consists of approximately 380,000 distinct CDR3 sequences, roughly 20% of them appearing once. This specimen consisted of peripheral blood mononuclear cells (PBMCs), obtained when the disease was refractory, from a patient treated with antithyroid drugs. The source is a female donor with Graves disease. Each CDR3 is given with its conserved first and last residue. Each record gives: J gene, clone size, D gene, V gene, CDR3 protein, CDR3 DNA. The D gene is left open where the match is weak. The size entry is marked missing in some rows and otherwise reads once, few, many or a size class.

>TRBJ2-5|many|TRBD2|TRBV7-8
CASSLGRLAGGLGETQYF
TGTGCCAGCAGCCTCGGCCGACTAGCGGGAGGCCTGGGGGAGACCCAGTACTTC
>TRBJ2-7|few|NA|TRBV6-1
CASSEVGGYEQYF
TGTGCCAGCAGTGAAGTCGGGGGCTACGAGCAGTACTTC
>TRBJ2-7|many|TRBD2|TRBV7-2
CASSQLAGALSYEQYF
TGTGCCAGCAGCCAACTAGCGGGAGCCCTCTCCTACGAGCAGTACTTC
>TRBJ2-4|NA|TRBD2|TRBV25-1
CATETSGSGIQYF
TGTGCCACAGAGACTAGCGGGAGTGGCATTCAGTACTTC
>TRBJ2-5|few|TRBD1|TRBV20-1
CSARGDRGHQETQYF
TGCAGTGCTAGGGGGGACAGGGGGCATCAAGAGACCCAGTACTTC
>TRBJ2-2|many|NA|TRBV30
CAWSVGLSLRLFF
TGTGCCTGGAGTGTAGGTCTCAGTCTTAGGCTGTTTTTT
>TRBJ2-3|once|TRBD1|TRBV5-1
CASSGNRDRRTDTQYF
TGCGCCAGCAGCGGTAACCGGGACAGAAGGACAGATACGCAGTATTTT
>TRBJ1-2|NA|NA|TRBV30
CAWSVGANGYTF
TGTGCCTGGAGTGTGGGGGCGAATGGCTACACCTTC
>TRBJ2-2|NA|TRBD1|TRBV25-1
CASTGVRSRSPWNTGELFF
TGTGCAAGCACAGGGGTTCGAAGTAGAAGCCCTTGGAACACCGGGGAGCTGTTTTTT
>TRBJ1-1|NA|NA|TRBV7-9
CASSPSGGYTEAFF
TGTGCCAGCAGCCCCTCTGGGGGCTACACTGAAGCTTTCTTT
>TRBJ2-3|few|TRBD2|TRBV28
CASSMGLAGADTQYF
TGTGCCAGCAGCATGGGACTAGCGGGAGCAGATACGCAGTATTTT
>TRBJ2-2|NA|NA|TRBV3-1
CASSSHSGNTRELFF
TGTGCCAGCAGCTCTCATAGCGGAAACACCAGGGAGCTGTTTTTT
>TRBJ2-7|medium-sized|NA|TRBV7-2
CASSLASLYEQYF
TGTGCCAGCAGCTTAGCGTCGCTTTACGAGCAGTACTTC
>TRBJ2-2|NA|NA|TRBV6-2/TRBV6-3
CASSFSITGELFF
TGTGCCAGCAGTTTTAGCATCACCGGGGAGCTGTTTTTT
>TRBJ2-7|few|NA|TRBV18
CASSPPDGTYEQYF
TGTGCCAGCTCACCACCGGACGGTACCTACGAGCAGTACTTC
>TRBJ1-1|NA|NA|TRBV20-1
CSARGAALTNTEAFF
TGCAGTGCTAGAGGGGCAGCTCTAACGAACACTGAAGCTTTCTTT
>TRBJ1-1|NA|TRBD1|TRBV5-1
CASSMDRGHNTEAFF
TGCGCCAGCAGCATGGACAGGGGGCACAACACTGAAGCTTTCTTT
>TRBJ1-5|few|NA|TRBV6-5
CASSYEAGLGNQPQHF
TGTGCCAGCAGTTACGAGGCAGGGTTGGGCAATCAGCCCCAGCATTTT
>TRBJ2-2|few|NA|TRBV29-1
CSVGPNTGELFF
TGCAGCGTTGGACCAAACACCGGGGAGCTGTTTTTT
>TRBJ2-7|many|NA|TRBV12-3/TRBV12-4
CASSAGRYYEQYF
TGTGCCAGCAGCGCAGGACGGTACTACGAGCAGTACTTC
>TRBJ2-7|many|TRBD1|TRBV10-3
CAIRGTGATGGSYEQYF
TGTGCCATCAGGGGGACAGGGGCCACGGGGGGCTCCTACGAGCAGTACTTC
>TRBJ2-7|few|NA|TRBV28
CASRSTGGLYEQYF
TGTGCCAGCAGGTCGACAGGCGGACTCTACGAGCAGTACTTC
>TRBJ2-7|few|TRBD1|TRBV7-2
CASSLVGTGTGRYEQYF
TGTGCCAGCAGCTTAGTAGGGACCGGGACAGGACGCTACGAGCAGTACTTC
>TRBJ1-6|once|TRBD1|TRBV27
CASSSPDRGYNSPPHF
TGTGCCAGCAGTTCCCCGGACAGGGGATATAATTCACCCCCCCACTTT
>TRBJ1-1|many|TRBD1|TRBV15
CATSRPGQGARTEAFF
TGTGCCACCAGCAGACCCGGACAGGGGGCAAGGACTGAAGCTTTCTTT
>TRBJ2-3|NA|NA|TRBV29-1
CSVRGIMTDTQYF
TGCAGCGTTCGAGGTATTATGACAGATACGCAGTATTTT
>TRBJ2-4|few|TRBD2|TRBV9
CASSLGLAGGIQYF
TGTGCCAGCAGCCTCGGACTAGCGGGAGGCATTCAGTACTTC
>TRBJ2-7|few|TRBD2|TRBV20-1
CSAPQTSGRLWEQYF
TGCAGTGCTCCTCAGACTAGCGGGAGGTTGTGGGAGCAGTACTTC
>TRBJ2-3|NA|TRBD2|TRBV27
CASSWNSGSVTDTQYF
TGTGCCAGCAGTTGGAATAGCGGGAGTGTCACAGATACGCAGTATTTT
>TRBJ1-1|NA|TRBD1|TRBV29-1
CSVYRGGNTEAFF
TGCAGCGTTTACAGGGGCGGGAACACTGAAGCTTTCTTT
>TRBJ2-3|once|NA|TRBV20-1
CSASLAEAADTQYF
TGCAGTGCTAGTCTAGCTGAAGCCGCAGATACGCAGTATTTT
>TRBJ1-1|many|TRBD1|TRBV2
CASSLYHGGQGTLGTEAFF
TGTGCCAGCAGCCTTTATCATGGGGGACAGGGCACCCTGGGGACTGAAGCTTTCTTT
>TRBJ2-5|many|TRBD2|TRBV3-1
CASSQGSSGSETQYF
TGTGCCAGCAGCCAAGGGTCTAGCGGGTCAGAGACCCAGTACTTC
>TRBJ2-7|many|TRBD2|TRBV20-1
CSAEKLAGGPYEQYF
TGCAGTGCCGAAAAGCTAGCGGGGGGGCCCTACGAGCAGTACTTC
>TRBJ1-6|many|TRBD1|TRBV2
CASSEVTGVNSPLHF
TGTGCCAGCAGTGAAGTGACAGGGGTCAATTCACCCCTCCACTTT
>TRBJ1-1|many|NA|TRBV28
CASLYRDTEAFF
TGTGCCAGCCTCTACAGGGACACTGAAGCTTTCTTT
>TRBJ1-3|NA|NA|TRBV4-3
CASSQGGGNTIYF
TGCGCCAGCAGCCAAGGCGGAGGAAACACCATATATTTT
>TRBJ2-7|NA|TRBD2|TRBV4-3
CASSQDRTSGSPLSYEQYF
TGCGCCAGCAGCCAAGACCGAACTAGCGGGAGTCCCCTCTCCTACGAGCAGTACTTC
>TRBJ2-7|many|TRBD2|TRBV10-3
CAISESITSGSYEQYF
TGTGCCATCAGTGAGTCGATTACTAGCGGATCCTACGAGCAGTACTTC
>TRBJ1-2|many|TRBD1|TRBV7-2
CASSSTTGSGYTF
TGTGCCAGCAGCTCTACGACAGGGAGTGGCTACACCTTC
>TRBJ1-2|NA|NA|TRBV4-3
CASSQDHGSPYGYTF
TGCGCCAGCAGCCAAGATCATGGGTCACCTTATGGCTACACCTTC
>TRBJ2-2|few|NA|TRBV6-9
CASSYVDANTGELFF
TGTGCCAGCAGTTACGTGGACGCGAACACCGGGGAGCTGTTTTTT
>TRBJ1-4|many|TRBD1|TRBV5-1
CASSFAPGGTANEKLFF
TGCGCCAGCAGCTTCGCTCCAGGGGGCACGGCTAATGAAAAACTGTTTTTT
>TRBJ2-7|NA|TRBD1|TRBV20-1
CSASSRETGDYEQYF
TGCAGTGCTTCCTCGAGGGAGACAGGGGACTACGAGCAGTACTTC
>TRBJ2-7|NA|TRBD1|TRBV27
CASSFTSGQDYEQYF
TGTGCCAGCAGTTTTACTTCGGGACAGGACTACGAGCAGTACTTC
>TRBJ2-1|few|NA|TRBV10-3
CAISDLGGLGTRGQFF
TGTGCCATCAGTGACCTTGGGGGACTTGGGACGCGGGGGCAGTTCTTC
>TRBJ1-5|NA|NA|TRBV6-5
CASSYPRTVSNQPQHF
TGTGCCAGCAGTTACCCCCGGACAGTTAGCAATCAGCCCCAGCATTTT
>TRBJ1-5|NA|TRBD1|TRBV6-2/TRBV6-3
CATSGTVNQPQHF
TGTGCCACTTCCGGGACAGTTAATCAGCCCCAGCATTTT
>TRBJ1-4|many|TRBD1|TRBV2
CASSRDREPTNEKLFF
TGTGCCAGCAGCCGGGACAGGGAACCAACTAATGAAAAACTGTTTTTT
>TRBJ2-2|few|TRBD2|TRBV28
CASSLRAGANTGELFF
TGTGCCAGCAGTTTGAGGGCGGGAGCCAACACCGGGGAGCTGTTTTTT
>TRBJ2-5|NA|TRBD1|TRBV7-2
CASSSMTGGETQYF
TGTGCCAGCAGCTCGATGACAGGGGGAGAGACCCAGTACTTC
>TRBJ2-5|once|NA|TRBV20-1
CSALQGILDWTQYF
TGCAGTGCTCTTCAGGGGATCTTGGATTGGACCCAGTACTTC
>TRBJ2-3|few|NA|TRBV2
CASSEALRGGYADTQYF
TGTGCCAGCAGTGAAGCGCTTAGGGGAGGCTATGCAGATACGCAGTATTTT
>TRBJ2-7|many|NA|TRBV28
CASSSGFYEQYF
TGTGCCAGCAGCTCCGGGTTCTACGAGCAGTACTTC